This T cell receptor (beta chain) stems from a study of a mutant IDH1 vaccine in newly diagnosed glioma. Across the whole study: Among treated patients, about 62% were male and roughly 38% female, and mean age was approximately 40 years. Beforehand, treatment had been radiotherapy, temozolomide, or both; the majority received both. General observations from the study: Vaccination elicited immune responses in 93.3% of patients.

Described time point: baseline, week 1 (first vaccination visit). Noted treatment: pre-vaccination baseline after standard-of-care therapy. In every donor, the tumor was a new WHO grade 3 or 4 IDH1-mutant, ATRX-lost astrocytoma. Measured with immunoSEQ multiplex PCR; TCRdb has only the in-frame clones, and not every one. The data contain under 90,000 clones, less than 85% of them singletons. The CDR3 loop spans 13 amino acids. Trimming took off 3 bases at V and 7 bases at J, with 12 bases between the two ends. Germline V CDR1 and CDR2: SGHVS, FQNEAQ. With respect to this clone: The antigen remains undetermined.

Here the sequenced sample was PBMCs, taken from a glioma patient treated with radiotherapy, temozolomide or both. This chain connects TRBV7-8 to TRBJ1-2, with D unresolved. The TCR comes from a man between 50 and 59 years old with glioma. CDR3 nucleotide sequence: TGTGCCAGCAGCTTGACCGGTACCCTTGGCTACACCTTC. It codes for CASSLTGTLGYTF.